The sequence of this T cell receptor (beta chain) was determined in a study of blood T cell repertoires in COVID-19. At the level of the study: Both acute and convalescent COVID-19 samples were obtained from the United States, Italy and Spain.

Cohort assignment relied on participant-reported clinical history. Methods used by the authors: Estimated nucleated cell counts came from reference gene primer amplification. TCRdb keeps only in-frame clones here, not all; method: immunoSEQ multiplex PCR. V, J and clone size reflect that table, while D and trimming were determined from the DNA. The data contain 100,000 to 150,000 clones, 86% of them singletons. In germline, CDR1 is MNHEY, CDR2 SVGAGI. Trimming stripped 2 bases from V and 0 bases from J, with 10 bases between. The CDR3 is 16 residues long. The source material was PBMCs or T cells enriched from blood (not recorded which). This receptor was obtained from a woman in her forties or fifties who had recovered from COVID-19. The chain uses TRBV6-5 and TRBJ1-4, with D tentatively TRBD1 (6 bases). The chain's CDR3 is CASSYLGQTTNEKLFF. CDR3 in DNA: TGTGCCAGCAGTTACCTGGGACAAACAACTAATGAAAAACTGTTTTTT.